This T cell receptor (beta chain) was recorded in a study of T cell repertoires in cytomegalovirus infection (dated by TCRdb to 2018 to 2020). Broadly, across the study: Peptide stimulations targeted recently identified HLA-C-restricted CMV epitopes, whose presentation resists viral immunomodulation, together with well-studied HLA-B-restricted epitopes. Donor HLA type was relevant to the analysis, because carriage of CMV infection together with the matching HLA type was indicated by public TCR beta signatures. General findings and caveats noted by the study authors: Cumulative frequency of public TCR beta family members discriminated carriers of CMV infection plus the relevant HLA type in this cohort and an independent 352-donor cohort. The ex vivo response was dominated by HLA-C-restricted CMV-specific TCR beta clonotypes, which also provided the single most frequent clonotype in two of eight donors.

This clonotype has a handful of counts. Which antigen it targets is not known. One junction end disagrees with the germline gene, perhaps due to a read error. The treatment or condition label of this sample denotes: in vitro stimulation with specific CMV peptide epitopes to enrich CMV-specific T cells. TCRdb shows the sequencer as Illumina HiSeq 1500. TCRdb trimmed the raw reads at Q25, called clones with MiXCR and kept productive beta chains. Every entry covers one CDR3 protein and lists the most common genes and DNA from its rows. This sample gives roughly 800,000 distinct CDR3 sequences in total; about 29% of them show up just once. The ten largest clones take up less than 15% of the sample. From its cysteine to its phenylalanine, the CDR3 spans 15 amino acids. Only the CDR3 portion is preserved as DNA: 45 bases, with reading frame beginning at the first base. The CDR1 and CDR2 encoded by the germline V gene (reference sequence) are SSHAT and FNYEAQ.

The sequence derives from a human donor in good health (CMV status not recorded). Some clones in this sample may be carry-over from other donors' samples. The V and J genes are TRBV7-7 and TRBJ2-1; 9 bases in the junction line up with TRBD2. Specimen: cultured CD8+ T cells from PBMCs, collected from culture after CMV antigen stimulation. This receptor has the CDR3 CASSPYGGGADEQFF. In nucleotides, the sequence is TGTGCTAGCAGCCCTTACGGCGGGGGGGCCGATGAGCAGTTCTTC.